A selection of T cell receptor beta chains follows, all from one sample in a study of cytomegalovirus exposure and HLA in healthy donors. Assay used: immunoSEQ multiplex PCR; TCRdb lists only in-frame clones, some missing. Of around 100,000 clones in the sample, more than 75% were seen once. Sequenced sample: PBMCs. The receptor set was obtained from a woman aged 50 to 60 in good health and CMV-seropositive. Both conserved end residues are part of each CDR3. A D gene is named only where the DNA matches it firmly. A row's size may be missing; if present it is once, few, many or a size class.

TRBD2	.	TRBV5-1	TRBJ2-2	TGCGCCAGCAGCTTGGCCGTGGGGGGGACCGGGGAGCTGTTTTTT	CASSLAVGGTGELFF
.	few	TRBV5-6	TRBJ1-1	TGTGCCAGCATGTACCAGGGCCGTGAAGCTTTCTTT	CASMYQGREAFF
TRBD1	few	TRBV5-1	TRBJ1-4	TGCGCCAGCAGCCCCGGACAGGGGGCCGGGTATGAAAAACTGTTTTTT	CASSPGQGAGYEKLFF
TRBD1	.	TRBV5-1	TRBJ1-2	TGCGCCAGCAGCTCTGGACAGGGGGACTATGGCTACACCTTC	CASSSGQGDYGYTF
.	.	TRBV18	TRBJ2-5	TGTGCCAGCTCACCACCACTAGTAGTGGGAGCGGGAGAGACCCAGTACTTC	CASSPPLVVGAGETQYF
.	.	TRBV27	TRBJ1-2	TGTGCCAGCAGTTCCGGGTCTCCCGAAGGGGTTGAGAATGGCTACACCTTC	CASSSGSPEGVENGYTF
.	once	TRBV15	TRBJ2-7	TGTGCCACCAGCAGAGACCTCGGACAGTCCTACGAGCAGTACTTC	CATSRDLGQSYEQYF
.	.	TRBV27	TRBJ2-7	TGTGCCAGCAGTTGGGGCGGAGAGGTGTACGAGCAGTACTTC	CASSWGGEVYEQYF
.	.	TRBV10-3	TRBJ1-2	TGTGCCATCGAAGACGCCGGGTCGAGTGGCTACACCTTC	CAIEDAGSSGYTF
.	.	TRBV6-4	TRBJ1-1	TGTGCCAGCAGCCCGGGGGGCGCGAACACTGAAGCTTTCTTT	CASSPGGANTEAFF
.	.	TRBV7-9	TRBJ1-1	TGTTCCAGCAGCCCGGGGACATCGAACACTGAAGCTTTCTTT	CSSSPGTSNTEAFF
.	once	TRBV7-3	TRBJ1-1	TGTGCCAGCAGCCCCGGGGGGAGGAACACTGAAGCTTTCTTT	CASSPGGRNTEAFF
TRBD1	.	TRBV6-1	TRBJ1-3	TGTGCCAGCACCCAAACAGGGGTCTCTGGAAACACCATATATTTT	CASTQTGVSGNTIYF
.	.	TRBV9	TRBJ1-1	TGTGCCAGCAGCCCCCACTCTGGGCAGGGGGAAGCTTTCTTT	CASSPHSGQGEAFF
TRBD2	.	TRBV4-2	TRBJ2-7	TGTGCCAGCAGCCAAAACCCGACGGGGGGTAACTCCTACGAGCAGTACTTC	CASSQNPTGGNSYEQYF
TRBD2	.	TRBV15	TRBJ2-2	TGTGCCACCAGTCCGAGCGGGAGTGCGGAGCTGTTTTTT	CATSPSGSAELFF
TRBD1	few	TRBV27	TRBJ2-3	TGTGCCAGCACCTACCTCACAGGGGGCTTGGCAGATACGCAGTATTTT	CASTYLTGGLADTQYF
TRBD1	.	TRBV25-1	TRBJ2-1	TGTGCCAGCAGTGAACCCCGACAGGGAATGTTCTTC	CASSEPRQGMFF
TRBD2	.	TRBV30	TRBJ2-5	TGTGCCTGGACTGCGGGGGGACTTTCCTCGGAGACCCAGTACTTC	CAWTAGGLSSETQYF
TRBD1	.	TRBV9	TRBJ2-2	TGTGCCAGCAGGACAGGGGCCATGAACACCGGGGAGCTGTTTTTT	CASRTGAMNTGELFF
TRBD1	.	TRBV7-2	TRBJ2-7	TGTGCCAGCAGCTTCGGGACAGGGTCCTACGAGCAGTACTTC	CASSFGTGSYEQYF
.	.	TRBV5-4	TRBJ2-1	TGTGCCAGCGCTACGCATGAGCAGTTCTTC	CASATHEQFF
TRBD1	.	TRBV5-4	TRBJ2-4	TGTGCCAGCAGCTTACAGGGGGAGAACATTCAGTACTTC	CASSLQGENIQYF
.	medium-sized	TRBV6-4	TRBJ2-3	TGTGCCAGCAGTGACGGAGGGACCCGAGATACGCAGTATTTT	CASSDGGTRDTQYF
.	.	TRBV27	TRBJ2-2	TGTGCCAGCAGTCCGAACTTGGGTATCGGGACCGGGGAGCTGTTTTTT	CASSPNLGIGTGELFF
TRBD2	once	TRBV29-1	TRBJ2-1	TGCAGCGTTGCTGCTAGCGGCTCCTACAATGAGCAGTTCTTC	CSVAASGSYNEQFF
.	few	TRBV29-1	TRBJ2-7	TGCAGCGTTGGGCAGAACTCCTACGAGCAGTACTTC	CSVGQNSYEQYF
.	.	TRBV27	TRBJ1-4	TGTGCCAGCAGTTTATCGGGTCCTGGTTTGGGGCAAGTAACTAATGAAAAACTGTTTTTT	CASSLSGPGLGQVTNEKLFF
.	.	TRBV6-1	TRBJ1-2	TGTGCCAGCAGCCTCCGGGACACCGCTAACTATGGCTACACCTTC	CASSLRDTANYGYTF
TRBD1	.	TRBV9	TRBJ1-6	TGTGCCAGCAGCGTAGACCGACAGGGATTAGGTTCACCCCTCCACTTT	CASSVDRQGLGSPLHF
.	.	TRBV6-5	TRBJ1-1	TGTGCCAGCAGTTATGAGGGGAACACTGAAGCTTTCTTT	CASSYEGNTEAFF
.	.	TRBV11-3	TRBJ1-2	TGTGCCAGCAGCGCGGAGAGCGGGTGGGGCTACACCTTC	CASSAESGWGYTF
TRBD1	.	TRBV9	TRBJ1-1	TGTGCCAGCAGCGTAGGGACAGGGAGGACTGAAGCTTTCTTT	CASSVGTGRTEAFF
.	.	TRBV2	TRBJ2-5	TGTGCCAGCAGGGGGCTCCAAGAGACCCAGTACTTC	CASRGLQETQYF
.	.	TRBV2	TRBJ1-5	TGTGCCAGCAGTGAAACCCGACAGGCGAGATTCAATCAGCCCCAGCATTTT	CASSETRQARFNQPQHF
.	.	TRBV7-9	TRBJ1-2	TGTGCCAGCAGCTTAGTGGAGGGTAACTATGGCTACACCTTC	CASSLVEGNYGYTF
TRBD1	.	TRBV6-8	TRBJ1-6	TGTGCCAGCAGCTCCGGGACAGGGCTTGATTCCTATAATTCACCCCTCCACTTT	CASSSGTGLDSYNSPLHF
.	.	TRBV6-5	TRBJ1-1	TGTGCCAGCAGTTCCGGTAAAAAATTGAACACTGAAGCTTTCTTT	CASSSGKKLNTEAFF
.	.	TRBV9	TRBJ1-2	TGTGCCAGCAGCGTGGATGGGACTTACAGAGGCTACACCTTC	CASSVDGTYRGYTF
.	.	TRBV7-9	TRBJ1-5	TGTGCCAGCAGCTTAGGGTTAGGGAGCGATCAGCCCCAGCATTTT	CASSLGLGSDQPQHF
TRBD1	.	TRBV5-1	TRBJ2-3	TGCGCCAGCAGCCCGGGACAGGGGAAAGGGGCAGATACGCAGTATTTT	CASSPGQGKGADTQYF
.	.	TRBV6-5	TRBJ2-7	TGTGCCAGCAGTCACCGCACGGGGAACTCCTACGAGCAGTACTTC	CASSHRTGNSYEQYF